These 23 T cell receptor beta chains share one sample of origin, sequenced in a study of blood T cell repertoires in COVID-19. TCRdb keeps only in-frame clones here, not all; method: immunoSEQ multiplex PCR. In the table there are about 210,000 clones, approximately 82% of which are singletons. The sequencing sample was made of peripheral blood. These receptors originate from a middle-aged woman with acute or convalescent COVID-19.

The chain employs TRBV29-1 and TRBJ2-4; D may be TRBD2 (6 bases). CDR1 and CDR2 from the germline V gene are SQVTM and ANQGSEA. The V gene lost 6 bases and the J gene lost 0 bases, with 9 bases spanning the gap. CDR3 length equals 13 residues. The CDR3, as DNA: TGCAGCGTGGGGGGTCTAGCCAAAAACATTCAGTACTTC. Its translation is CSVGGLAKNIQYF.

This chain links TRBV20-1 with TRBJ1-1; TRBD1 is a possible D gene (5 bases). Per the germline V gene, CDR1 is DFQATT and CDR2 is SNEGSKA (reference sequence). The CDR3 consists of 11 residues. Trimming took off 5 bases at V and 4 bases at J, with 8 bases between the two ends. This CDR3 is CSAGGSTEAFF. The CDR3 nucleotides read TGCAGTGCTGGGGGGAGCACTGAAGCTTTCTTT.

The sample holds a few counts of this clone. The rearrangement joins TRBV7-9 to TRBJ2-1; D is possibly TRBD2 (5 bases). V was shortened by 5 bases and J by 5 bases, with 10 bases between the two germline ends. Germline V gene data show CDR1 as SEHNR and CDR2 as FQNEAQ (reference sequence). The CDR3 spans 13 residues. The CDR3 loop reads CASSASWNNEQFF. The CDR3 nucleotides read TGTGCCAGCAGCGCTAGCTGGAACAATGAGCAGTTCTTC.

The chain carries TRBV18 and TRBJ2-7; D is perhaps TRBD1 (5 bases). The V gene lost 3 bases and the J gene lost 2 bases, with 11 bases spanning the gap. Germline V gene sequence: CDR1 KGHSH, CDR2 LQKENI. The CDR3 has 14 residues. The CDR3 is CASSPQQDAYEQYF. The CDR3 nucleotides read TGTGCCAGCTCACCTCAACAGGACGCCTACGAGCAGTACTTC.

The CDR3 region is CASSPGRGNTEAFF. DNA of the CDR3: TGTGCCAGCAGCCCCGGGCGGGGAAACACTGAAGCTTTCTTT. The V call is TRBV7-3, the J call TRBJ1-1; the D is unclear. Trimming cost V 5 bases and J 2 bases, with 12 bases left between them. Per the germline V gene, CDR1 is SGHTA and CDR2 is FQGTGA. The CDR3 length is 14 residues.

The V gene is TRBV9, the J gene TRBJ2-2; 13 nucleotides agree with TRBD2. V lost 5 bases to trimming and J lost 7 bases; unmatched junction nucleotides: 5. From germline, CDR1 is SGDLS and CDR2 YYNGEE. The CDR3 is 15 residues long. The CDR3 here is CASRSGTSGNGELFF. DNA for the CDR3: TGTGCCAGCAGATCGGGGACTAGCGGGAACGGGGAGCTGTTTTTT.

V is TRBV19 and J is TRBJ1-2; 7 nucleotides align to TRBD1. Germline CDR1 is LNHDA and CDR2 is SQIVND (reference sequence). The CDR3 spans 14 residues. With 10 bases clipped from V and 2 bases from J, the junction kept 10 bases outside the gene matches. CDR3 in amino acids: CATNSGTANYGYTF. CDR3 DNA: TGTGCCACTAACTCCGGGACAGCAAACTATGGCTACACCTTC.

This clone has only a few counts. The rearrangement uses TRBV5-5 and TRBJ1-1; no clear D. V lost 2 bases and J lost 0, with 5 bases in between. The CDR3 contains 13 residues. Germline values: CDR1 SGHKS, CDR2 YYEKEE (reference sequence). The CDR3 nucleotides are TGTGCCAGCAGCTTCGAGGTGAACACTGAAGCTTTCTTT. Protein product: CASSFEVNTEAFF.

The chain combines TRBV24-1 with TRBJ1-4; D not certain. V lost 4 bases, J lost 0 bases, and 11 bases lay in between. The germline V gene encodes CDR1 KGHDR and CDR2 SFDVKD. The CDR3 has 16 residues. The CDR3 DNA sequence: TGTGCCACCAGTGAGATAACTAATCCAACTAATGAAAAACTGTTTTTT. Its translation: CATSEITNPTNEKLFF.

This chain uses TRBV9 with TRBJ1-2; 8 nucleotides match TRBD1. V lost 2 bases and J lost 11; bases outside the gene matches: 8. CDR1 is SGDLS and CDR2 is YYNGEE in the germline V gene. CDR3 length: 13 residues. CDR3 DNA: TGTGCCAGCAGCGTTTCAGGGGGCGCAGATTACACCTTC. Amino acid sequence: CASSVSGGADYTF.

This chain's CDR3 is CASSYRTSGNPYEQYF. DNA for the CDR3: TGTGCCAGCAGTTACCGGACTAGCGGCAACCCCTACGAGCAGTACTTC. This sequence joins TRBV6-5 and TRBJ2-7; 10 positions agree with TRBD2. The CDR3 length is 16 residues. V gave up 2 bases and J gave up 2 bases; unmatched junction bases: 6. Germline V CDR1 and CDR2: MNHEY, SVGAGI.

The rearrangement links TRBV27 to TRBJ2-2, with D possibly TRBD1 on 6 matching bases. V lost 7 bases to trimming and J lost 6 bases, with 12 bases between them. The CDR3 is 13 residues long. CDR1 is MNHEY and CDR2 is SMNVEV in the germline V gene (reference sequence). CDR3 residues: CASNVQGPGELFF. The CDR3 nucleotides read TGTGCCAGCAACGTTCAGGGGCCCGGGGAGCTGTTTTTT.

J is TRBJ2-7 and V is TRBV5-5, with a weak D call TRBD2 (5 bases). The length of the CDR3 is 16 residues. Trimming removed 1 base at V and 0 bases at J, with 14 bases between. The germline gives CDR1 SGHKS, CDR2 YYEKEE (reference sequence). CDR3 sequence: CASSLLWRVDSYEQYF. DNA for the CDR3: TGTGCCAGCAGCTTGCTTTGGCGGGTCGACTCCTACGAGCAGTACTTC.

The chain recombines TRBV2 with TRBJ2-1; 14 positions agree with TRBD2. The J segment lost 8 bases and the V segment lost 7 bases, leaving 7 bases of the junction unmatched. Looked up from germline, CDR1 is SNHLY and CDR2 is FYNNEI. The CDR3 is 15 residues long. As DNA, the CDR3 is TGTGCCAGCAAATTGGGACTAGCGGGGGATTATGAGCAGTTCTTC. This sequence encodes CASKLGLAGDYEQFF.

V usage is TRBV10-3 and J usage is TRBJ2-3; TRBD2 matches at 11 bases. The trim removed 6 bases at V and 4 bases at J, leaving 6 bases unmatched. CDR3 length: 15 residues. CDR1 is ENHRY, CDR2 SYGVKD, per germline. The DNA of the CDR3 is TGTGCCATCAGAAATAGCGGGGGGGGAGCAGATACGCAGTATTTT. It specifies CAIRNSGGGADTQYF.

Written as DNA, the CDR3 is TGTGCCAGCAGCCGTGCGTCTGGCGGCCTCTACGAGCAGTACTTC. Its translation is CASSRASGGLYEQYF. V usage is TRBV3-1 (or the pseudogene TRBV3-2) and J usage is TRBJ2-7, with no clear D. The germline V and J ends were trimmed by 4 bases and 3 bases, with 16 bases remaining between them. This CDR3 comprises 15 residues. CDR1 LGHDT and CDR2 YNNKEL come from the germline V gene (reference sequence).

This rearrangement joins TRBV5-8 to TRBJ1-2, with D unclear. The V end was cut by 4 bases, the J end by 3 bases, with 10 bases between. In germline, CDR1 is SGHTS, CDR2 YDEGEE. This CDR3 has 13 amino acids. The CDR3: CASSRRLDYGYTF. CDR3 bases: TGTGCCAGCAGCCGGAGGTTAGACTATGGCTACACCTTC. Full variable domain (remainder filled in from reference TRBV5-8 and TRBJ1-2): EAGVTQSPTHLIKTRGQQATLRCSPISGHTSVYWYQQALGLGLQFLLWYDEGEERNRGNFPPRFSGRQFPNYSSELNVNALELEDSALYLCASSRRLDYGYTFGSGTRLTVV.

CDR3 bases: TGTGCCAGCAGCTTTACTCCGGGACTAGGAAGAGAGACCCAGTACTTC. Protein product: CASSFTPGLGRETQYF. This sequence joins TRBV7-9 and TRBJ2-5, with 8 bases fitting TRBD2. This CDR3 has 16 residues. V lost 3 bases to trimming and J lost 4 bases; unmatched junction nucleotides: 10. Germline CDR1 is SEHNR and CDR2 is FQNEAQ (reference sequence).

This chain joins TRBV9 and TRBJ2-1; TRBD1 matches at 7 bases. The V gene's germline CDR1 is SGDLS and CDR2 YYNGEE. V lost 4 bases, J lost 4 bases, and 11 bases stayed unmatched. The CDR3 contains 16 residues. The CDR3 loop is CASSTGQAFLYNEQFF. The CDR3 DNA reads TGTGCCAGCAGCACCGGACAGGCCTTTTTATACAATGAGCAGTTCTTC. The full variable domain, with the rest looked up from reference TRBV9 and TRBJ2-1, is DSGVTQTPKHLITATGQRVTLRCSPRSGDLSVYWYQQSLDQGLQFLIQYYNGEERAKGNILERFSAQQFPDLHSELNLSSLELGDSALYFCASSTGQAFLYNEQFFGPGTRLTVL.

The chain couples TRBV6-2 or TRBV6-3 to TRBJ2-7, with D perhaps TRBD2 (6 bases). Trimming pared 2 bases from V and 0 bases from J, leaving 17 bases between. The CDR3 is made up of 17 amino acids. Germline V lookup: CDR1 MNHEY, CDR2 SVGEGT. The CDR3 DNA sequence: TGTGCCAGCAGTTACACGGGGCTGCGGGGAAGCTCCTACGAGCAGTACTTC. Its protein is CASSYTGLRGSSYEQYF.

This rearrangement joins TRBV5-5 to TRBJ1-4; no definite D call. The CDR3 spans 14 residues. V was clipped by 4 bases and J by 6 bases, with 13 bases between them. Germline assignment: CDR1 SGHKS and CDR2 YYEKEE (reference sequence). CDR3 residues: CASSLEGGHEKLFF. The CDR3 nucleotides read TGTGCCAGCAGCCTCGAGGGTGGGCATGAAAAACTGTTTTTT. Supplemented by reference TRBV5-5 and TRBJ1-4, the full variable domain reads DAGVTQSPTHLIKTRGQQVTLRCSPISGHKSVSWYQQVLGQGPQFIFQYYEKEERGRGNFPDRFSARQFPNYSSELNVNALLLGDSALYLCASSLEGGHEKLFFGSGTQLSVL.

This chain uses TRBV5-1 with TRBJ2-3; 8 bases line up with TRBD2. The CDR3 has 16 residues. V lost 1 base and J lost 2; bases outside the gene matches: 6. Germline CDR1 reads SGHRS; CDR2 reads YFSETQ. As DNA, the CDR3 is TGCGCCAGCAGCTTGTTGGGCGGGGGGAACACAGATACGCAGTATTTT. Translation gives CASSLLGGGNTDTQYF.

The V gene is TRBV18, the J gene TRBJ2-7, with D maybe TRBD1 (6 bases). Germline V gene data show CDR1 as KGHSH and CDR2 as LQKENI. The CDR3 has 13 amino acids. Trimming removed 2 bases at V and 8 bases at J, with 13 bases between. The CDR3 is CASSPGQQNQQYF. The CDR3 DNA is TGTGCCAGCTCACCAGGACAGCAGAACCAGCAGTACTTC.